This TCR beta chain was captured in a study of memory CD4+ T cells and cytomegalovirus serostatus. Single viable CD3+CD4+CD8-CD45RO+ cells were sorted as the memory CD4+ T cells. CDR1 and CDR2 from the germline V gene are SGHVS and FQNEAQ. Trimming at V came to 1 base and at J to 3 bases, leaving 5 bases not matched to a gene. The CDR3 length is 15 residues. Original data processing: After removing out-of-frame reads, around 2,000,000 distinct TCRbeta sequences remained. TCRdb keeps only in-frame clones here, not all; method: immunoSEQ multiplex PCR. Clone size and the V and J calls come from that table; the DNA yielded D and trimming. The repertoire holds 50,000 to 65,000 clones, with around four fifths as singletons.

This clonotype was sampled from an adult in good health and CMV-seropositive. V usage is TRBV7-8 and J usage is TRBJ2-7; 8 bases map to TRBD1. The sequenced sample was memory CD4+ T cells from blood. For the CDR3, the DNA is TGTGCCAGCAGCTTAGTTACAGGGGGGATCTACGAGCAGTACTTC. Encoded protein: CASSLVTGGIYEQYF.